The 27 T cell receptor beta chains given below trace back to one sample, sequenced in a study of Ad26.COV2.S vaccination and SARS-CoV-2 variants. Method: immunoSEQ multiplex PCR; TCRdb's copy keeps in-frame clones and lacks some. This table has approximately 450,000 clones, 80% to 95% appearing once. Treatment denoted: around 19 received Ad26.COV2.S at low or high dose, single or two shots; several received placebo; per-sample allocation not given. Collection of the samples took place on day 63 after the first injection of vaccine or placebo. Sequencing was performed on peripheral blood, taken in a trial of Ad26.COV2.S vaccine versus placebo. The receptors stem from a person between 18 and 60 years old who received the Ad26.COV2.S COVID-19 vaccine or a placebo.

The chain uses TRBV6-6 and TRBJ2-7, with a weak D call TRBD1 (5 bases). The length of the CDR3 is 17 residues. Trimming removed 5 bases at V and 2 bases at J, with 22 bases between. Germline lookup yields CDR1 MNHNY and CDR2 SVGAGI (reference sequence). CDR3 in amino acids: CASSRTSTTDPTYEQYF. Written as DNA, the CDR3 is TGTGCCAGCAGTCGAACGTCGACGACAGACCCTACCTACGAGCAGTACTTC.

The chain recombines TRBV28 with TRBJ2-7; D gene ambiguous. V was trimmed by 3 bases and J by 3 bases, leaving 9 bases between them. The length of the CDR3 is 13 residues. Germline V lookup: CDR1 MDHEN, CDR2 SYDVKM. The CDR3 DNA is TGTGCCAGCAGTTTCGGTCCTTTCTACGAGCAGTACTTC. Protein: CASSFGPFYEQYF.

V is TRBV30 and J is TRBJ2-3; 7 positions agree with TRBD2. The germline CDR1 and CDR2 sequences are GTSNPN and SVGIG (reference sequence). V lost 2 bases to trimming and J lost 1 base; unmatched junction nucleotides: 18. The CDR3 has 19 amino acids. The DNA for the CDR3 is TGTGCCTGGAGTTTTGGCGGGAGTGGACTGATTCGCGGCACAGATACGCAGTATTTT. This codes for CAWSFGGSGLIRGTDTQYF.

This sequence joins TRBV28 and TRBJ1-1, with D tentatively TRBD1 (5 bases). The CDR3 is 13 residues long. V lost 6 bases to trimming and J lost 2 bases, with 10 bases between them. In germline, CDR1 is MDHEN, CDR2 SYDVKM. The CDR3 region is CASSRELNTEAFF. The CDR3, as DNA: TGTGCCAGCAGCAGGGAATTAAACACTGAAGCTTTCTTT.

The gene calls are TRBV30 and TRBJ2-7, with D tentatively TRBD1 or TRBD2 (7 bases each). Germline CDR1 reads GTSNPN; CDR2 reads SVGIG (reference sequence). The V end was cut by 3 bases, the J end by 0 bases, with 12 bases between. CDR3 length: 14 residues. The CDR3 bases are TGTGCCTGGAGCCCAGGGGGGGTCTCCTACGAGCAGTACTTC. The encoded protein is CAWSPGGVSYEQYF.

DNA for the CDR3: TGTGGAACGGGGAATGAGCAGTTCTTC. Amino acid sequence: CGTGNEQFF. The V and J genes are TRBV3-1 (or the pseudogene TRBV3-2) and TRBJ2-1; the D gene is possibly TRBD2 (5 bases). Germline loops: CDR1 LGHDT, CDR2 YNNKEL (reference sequence). The CDR3 loop spans 9 amino acids.

This chain links TRBV7-2 with TRBJ2-2; weak D call: TRBD1 (5 bases). Trimming removed 6 bases from V and 1 base from J, with 12 bases in between. Germline V CDR1 and CDR2: SGHTA, FQGNSA. CDR3 size: 15 residues. The CDR3: CASRPTTGNTGELFF. DNA of the CDR3: TGTGCCAGCAGACCCACAACAGGGAACACCGGGGAGCTGTTTTTT.

J is TRBJ2-2 and V is TRBV7-2; D may be TRBD1 (6 bases). The CDR3 consists of 13 residues. V lost 5 bases to trimming and J lost 6 bases, with 10 bases between them. Germline CDR1 reads SGHTA; CDR2 reads FQGNSA. This chain's CDR3 is CASSQGFAGELFF. The CDR3 bases are TGTGCCAGCAGCCAGGGGTTTGCCGGGGAGCTGTTTTTT.

This chain's CDR3 is CASSQGAQETQYF. CDR3 DNA sequence: TGTGCCAGCAGCCAGGGGGCCCAGGAGACCCAGTACTTC. The chain recombines TRBV3-1 (or the pseudogene TRBV3-2) with TRBJ2-5; D may be TRBD1 (6 bases). Trimming removed 3 bases from V and 5 bases from J, with 10 bases in between. CDR1 is LGHDT and CDR2 is YNNKEL in the germline V gene (reference sequence). The CDR3 totals 13 residues.

This chain links TRBV24-1 with TRBJ2-5; D is possibly TRBD1 (5 bases). V lost 3 bases to trimming and J lost 0 bases, with 10 bases between them. This CDR3 is built from 15 residues. Per the germline V gene, CDR1 is KGHDR and CDR2 is SFDVKD. CDR3 sequence (DNA): TGTGCCACCAGTGATCCCAGACAGAACCAAGAGACCCAGTACTTC. Translation gives CATSDPRQNQETQYF.

The genes are TRBV10-3 and TRBJ1-6; TRBD1 agrees at 7 bases. Germline V gene lookup returns CDR1 ENHRY and CDR2 SYGVKD. After removal of 9 bases from V and 0 bases from J, the junction contained 5 bases not matched to a gene. CDR3 length equals 15 residues. The DNA of the CDR3 is TGTGCCATACAGGGGAAAGACTCCTATAATTCACCCCTCCACTTT. It encodes CAIQGKDSYNSPLHF.

The chain is built from TRBV6-5 and TRBJ2-7; D call uncertain. Trimming pared 7 bases from V and 0 bases from J, leaving 13 bases between. Germline CDR1 reads MNHEY; CDR2 reads SVGAGI. This CDR3 spans 14 amino acids. As DNA, the CDR3 is TGTGCCAGCACCCCACGACAAAGCTCCTACGAGCAGTACTTC. Translating gives CASTPRQSSYEQYF.

This clone was seen only once. This sequence joins TRBV7-6 and TRBJ1-2, with 10 bases that match TRBD1. With 0 bases clipped from V and 5 bases from J, the junction kept 6 bases outside the gene matches. CDR1 and CDR2 (germline): SGHVS, FNYEAQ. CDR3 length: 16 residues. The CDR3 DNA reads as TGTGCCAGCAGCTTAGCGCCGGGACAGGGGAATTATGGCTACACCTTC. Translation gives CASSLAPGQGNYGYTF.

The gene calls are TRBV18 and TRBJ2-7; maybe TRBD1 (6 bases). The V gene lost 0 bases and the J gene lost 6 bases, with 6 bases spanning the gap. The germline gives CDR1 KGHSH, CDR2 LQKENI. This CDR3 region has 12 residues. The CDR3 region is CASSPPGGEQYF. CDR3 DNA sequence: TGTGCCAGCTCACCACCAGGGGGCGAGCAGTACTTC.

The V call is TRBV19, the J call TRBJ1-1; no clear D gene. Trimming took 5 bases from V and 1 from J, leaving 11 bases between them. CDR3 size: 14 residues. The germline V gene has CDR1 LNHDA and CDR2 SQIVND (reference sequence). Here the CDR3 DNA reads TGTGCCAGTAGTTCCAGACCCCGGAACACTGAAGCTTTCTTT. Residues: CASSSRPRNTEAFF.

This clone has just one count. This sequence joins TRBV9 and TRBJ2-6; D remains ambiguous. This CDR3 spans 15 amino acids. In germline, CDR1 is SGDLS, CDR2 YYNGEE. Deletions cut 0 bases from V and 4 bases from J, with 8 bases between. CDR3 bases: TGTGCCAGCAGCGTAGTACCAGTAGGGGCCAACGTCCTGACTTTC. It translates to CASSVVPVGANVLTF.

This sequence joins TRBV6-5 and TRBJ2-4; D perhaps matches TRBD2 (5 bases). V lost 8 bases and J lost 6, with 20 bases in between. CDR1 and CDR2 from the germline V gene are MNHEY and SVGAGI. The CDR3 runs to 15 residues. Here the CDR3 reads CASSRSDSRRNIQYF. The CDR3 DNA follows: TGTGCCAGCTCCCGCTCGGACTCCAGGAGAAACATTCAGTACTTC.

The rearrangement links TRBV19 to TRBJ1-1; unclear D gene. Germline V lookup: CDR1 LNHDA, CDR2 SQIVND (reference sequence). This CDR3 has 14 amino acids. V shed 8 bases and J shed 1 base, with 14 bases lying between them. Here the CDR3 DNA reads TGTGCCAGTGGTAAGGGTGGATCGAACACTGAAGCTTTCTTT. It is translated as CASGKGGSNTEAFF.

The CDR3 nucleotides are TGTGCCAGCAGCCCCCCCGTGGGGGTTAGCGGGAGCTTGGTGCAGTTCTTC. Its protein product is CASSPPVGVSGSLVQFF. The V call is TRBV11-2, the J call TRBJ2-1; TRBD2 matches at 9 bases. Germline-derived CDR1 and CDR2 are SGHAT and FQNNGV. The CDR3 has 17 residues. V was pared by 5 bases and J by 12 bases, with 20 bases of the junction left unmatched.

This CDR3 is CASRVRDGSNYGYTF. The CDR3 DNA reads as TGTGCCAGTAGGGTCCGGGACGGATCTAACTATGGCTACACCTTC. The chain combines TRBV19 with TRBJ1-2, with a possible D match to TRBD1 (5 bases). The CDR3 covers 15 residues. Germline lookup yields CDR1 LNHDA and CDR2 SQIVND (reference sequence). V lost 6 bases, J lost 0 bases, and 14 bases lay in between.

The chain recombines TRBV6-5 with TRBJ2-7, with TRBD2 identical over 8 bases. Germline CDR1 MNHEY, CDR2 SVGAGI. Trimming removed 4 bases from V and 4 bases from J; junction bases left unmatched: 12. The length of the CDR3 is 16 residues. The CDR3 here is CASSSPFGREDYEQYF. For the CDR3, the DNA is TGTGCCAGCAGTTCCCCTTTCGGGCGGGAGGATTACGAGCAGTACTTC.

The chain uses TRBV3-1 (or the pseudogene TRBV3-2) and TRBJ1-6, with 7 bases lining up with TRBD1. CDR3 length: 15 amino acids. Per the germline V gene, CDR1 is LGHDT and CDR2 is YNNKEL (reference sequence). V dropped 1 base and J dropped 9; count of bases not matched to a gene: 6. The CDR3 DNA reads as TGTGCCAGCAGCCAAGGCGGGGGACAGCTTTCACCCCTCCACTTT. Its translation: CASSQGGGQLSPLHF.

Concerning this clone itself: In the same sample, other DNA sequences code for this CDR3. V usage is TRBV5-6 and J usage is TRBJ2-1; D call uncertain. V lost 0 bases to trimming and J lost 2 bases, with 3 bases between them. Germline CDR1 reads SGHDT; CDR2 reads YYEEEE. This CDR3 region has 13 residues. As DNA, the CDR3 is TGTGCCAGCAGCTTGGTAGCCTACAATGAGCAGTTCTTC. It is translated as CASSLVAYNEQFF.

The chain joins TRBV6-5 to TRBJ1-5; tentative D call: TRBD1 (5 bases). Germline-derived CDR1 and CDR2 are MNHEY and SVGAGI. Trimming took off 6 bases at V and 0 bases at J, with 9 bases between the two ends. The CDR3 extends over 14 amino acids. The CDR3 bases are TGTGCCAGCAGCCAGGACAATAGCAATCAGCCCCAGCATTTT. Protein: CASSQDNSNQPQHF.

V gene TRBV7-9 combines with J gene TRBJ1-3; 9 bases align to TRBD1. V lost 5 bases to trimming and J lost 1 base; unmatched junction nucleotides: 6. The CDR3 has 16 residues. Looked up from germline, CDR1 is SEHNR and CDR2 is FQNEAQ (reference sequence). For the CDR3, the DNA is TGTGCCAGCAGCAACCCCGGGACAGGGTCTGGAAACACCATATATTTT. The encoded protein is CASSNPGTGSGNTIYF.

This chain connects TRBV6-2 or TRBV6-3 to TRBJ1-1; no definite D call. The CDR3 runs to 13 residues. Germline V gives CDR1 MNHEY, CDR2 SVGEGT. V shed 2 bases and J shed 4 bases, with 8 bases lying between them. The CDR3, as DNA: TGTGCCAGCAGTTACAGGGAATCCACTGAAGCTTTCTTT. Its translation is CASSYRESTEAFF.

The gene calls are TRBV30 and TRBJ2-3, with D unclear. Germline CDR1 GTSNPN, CDR2 SVGIG (reference sequence). This CDR3 region has 11 residues. The V gene lost 4 bases and the J gene lost 12 bases, with 14 bases spanning the gap. CDR3 amino acids: CAWTPRRIQYF. The CDR3 nucleotides are TGTGCCTGGACCCCCCGACGGATACAGTATTTT.